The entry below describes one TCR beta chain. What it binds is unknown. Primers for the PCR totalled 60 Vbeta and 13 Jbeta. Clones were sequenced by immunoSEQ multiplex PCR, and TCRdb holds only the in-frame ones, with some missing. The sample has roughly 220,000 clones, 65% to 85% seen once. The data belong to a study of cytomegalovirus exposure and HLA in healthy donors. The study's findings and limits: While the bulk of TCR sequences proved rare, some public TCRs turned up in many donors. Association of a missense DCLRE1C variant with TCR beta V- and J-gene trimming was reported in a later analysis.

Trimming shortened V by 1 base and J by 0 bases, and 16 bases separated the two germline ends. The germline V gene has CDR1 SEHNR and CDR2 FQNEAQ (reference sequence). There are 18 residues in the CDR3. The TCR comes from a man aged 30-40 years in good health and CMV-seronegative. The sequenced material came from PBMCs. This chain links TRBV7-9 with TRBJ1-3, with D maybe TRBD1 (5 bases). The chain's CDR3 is CASSLGGPPGSSGNTIYF. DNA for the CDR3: TGTGCCAGCAGCTTAGGGGGCCCCCCGGGCAGCTCTGGAAACACCATATATTTT.